The entry below gives a single TCR beta chain sequence along with its context. The data derive from a study of circulating and synovial CD4+ cells in juvenile arthritis. The CDR3 totals 17 residues. V dropped 6 bases and J dropped 0; count of bases not matched to a gene: 13. The germline V gene has CDR1 KGHSH and CDR2 LQKENI. This table comes from immunoSEQ multiplex PCR, and its TCRdb copy is limited to in-frame clones, with some not included. The top ten hold about 0.19% of the sample, which has about 34,000 clones, roughly 95% seen once. This receptor was identified in a human donor with juvenile idiopathic arthritis. The rearrangement links TRBV18 to TRBJ1-2, with 7 positions matching TRBD1. The sequenced sample consisted of CD4+ T cells from blood. This chain's CDR3 is CASSLQGVHIANYGYTF. The CDR3 nucleotides are TGTGCCAGCTCTCTTCAGGGGGTTCACATAGCTAACTATGGCTACACCTTC.